Detailed here is one T cell receptor (beta chain). This clone's antigen is unknown. One base away there is no much larger clone; base qualities are not given. These data belong to a study of CD8+ T cells in alopecia areata (dated by TCRdb to the late 2010s). Background on the whole study: Treated patients were enrolled in an open-label pilot trial of oral tofacitinib, 5 to 10 mg twice daily, for moderate-to-severe alopecia areata. immunoSEQ multiplex PCR using 35 Vbeta forward primers and 13 Jbeta reverse primers was used to amplify TCRbeta CDR3 regions. For the treated patients, the SALT score, which quantifies what percentage of scalp surface area is affected, served as the measure of disease severity. The RNA source kit depended on sample type: the PAXgene miRNA kit for fixed scalp, the miRNeasy kit for PBMCs, and the RNeasy kit for mouse skin. Patients received tofacitinib for 6 to 18 months and were then followed off drug for 6 months to check for delayed response and recurrence. Biopsies were taken from tofacitinib-treated patients at baseline and at 4 and 24 weeks of treatment, and a later scalp biopsy was taken in several of the tofacitinib-treated patients. Scalp clonality was compared among normal scalp (n=4), patchy alopecia areata scalp (n=8), and alopecia totalis/universalis scalp (n=8). In humans, TCRbeta sequencing was performed on scalp tissue and on sorted CD4+ and CD8+ peripheral blood T cells from healthy controls and from patients with patchy or totalis/universalis alopecia areata. The study used high-throughput TCRbeta sequencing to examine T cell clonal expansion in alopecia areata, in both the C3H/HeJ mouse model and human patients.

The treatment or condition label for this specimen denotes: oral pan-JAK inhibitor, 5-10 mg twice daily. Lesional scalp punch biopsies and peripheral blood were collected from alopecia areata patients. After PBMCs were isolated by density centrifugation and stained for CD3, CD4 and CD8, a FACSAria was used to sort CD4+ and CD8+ T cells. From cysteine to phenylalanine, the CDR3 is 17 amino acids long. Kept here is only the CDR3 DNA, which spans 51 bases and is read in frame from base 1. V lost 0 bases and J lost 0 bases; the stretch between them is 12 bases long. From the germline V gene (reference sequence), CDR1 is SGHNT and CDR2 is YYREEE. What the work shows at the level of the full study, not this receptor alone: Tofacitinib significantly lowered scalp clonality and the number of expanded CD8+ clones among the top 100 scalp clones. Compared with normal scalp, lesional scalp had higher clonality and more expanded CD8+ clones, particularly in alopecia totalis/universalis, a pattern that suggests antigenic drive. During tofacitinib treatment, many expanded lesional clones stuck around in both scalp and blood, and this persistence may partly explain why relapse happens after treatment is stopped. Compared with mice, TCR sequences shared between patients were less clear, possibly partly because of HLA diversity across the patient population. Scalp TCR repertoire analysis is complicated because resident alphabeta T cells in normal human skin are also sequenced, whereas mouse skin is dominated by gammadelta T cells. Because the treated cohort was small and had only one nonresponder, larger studies are needed to examine links between baseline CD8+ expansion and response.

Libraries came from the immunoSEQ multiplex PCR assay. For TCR sequencing, RNA was extracted from every sample and reverse transcribed into cDNA to serve as template. First-strand cDNA was synthesized with SuperScript III using a 2:1 mix of oligo-dT and random hexamers. A synthetic immune receptor repertoire was used to assess amplification bias, and residual bias was removed computationally. For the original study's pipeline: After raw reads were preprocessed to remove errors, the CDR3 was defined following IMGT conventions as running from the conserved cysteine to phenylalanine. Clonality was calculated as 1 minus Shannon entropy normalized by log2 of the number of productive unique TCRs. Scalp TCRbeta sequences were cross-referenced with sorted blood CD4 and CD8 repertoires so that the CD4 or CD8 identity of scalp clones could be inferred. TCRdb took this table from immuneACCESS and kept in-frame rearrangements with V and J called. Such tables lack part of the clones; where checked against another copy, unresolved V genes explain under half of the gap, and the rest is unexplained. V and J calls and clone size are given by that table; D and trimming were obtained from the DNA. This sample comprises about 270,000 clones, approximately 60% of them detected only once. The ten largest clones capture about 0.93% of the sample.

The starting material was CD4+ T cells sorted from blood, obtained between weeks 51 and 54, from a patient treated with tofacitinib. The sequence derives from a human donor with alopecia areata. Here the chain combines TRBV5-4 and TRBJ2-2; a tentative D call is TRBD1 (5 bases match). The encoded CDR3 is CASSLAAGMSNTGELFF. The DNA is TGTGCCAGCAGCTTGGCGGCAGGGATGTCGAACACCGGGGAGCTGTTTTTT.